The 22 T cell receptor beta chains given below trace back to one sample, sequenced in a study of T-cell reconstitution after alpha-beta-depleted transplantation in children. It was with unique molecular identifiers that the TCRbeta library was prepared. Using its own MiXCR run on the PCR reads, TCRdb lists one record per CDR3 protein. The sample shows 600,000 to 700,000 distinct CDR3 sequences, approximately 16% of them seen only once. The sample was PBMCs from the stem cell graft donor, taken from the stem cell graft. These receptors were obtained from a human donor who donated a stem cell graft to a child with acute myeloid leukemia.

This chain connects TRBV28 to TRBJ2-1, with D perhaps being TRBD1 or TRBD2 (5 bases each). The CDR3 loop spans 16 amino acids. CDR1 is MDHEN, CDR2 SYDVKM, per germline. With 8 bases removed from V and 4 bases from J, the gap between germline ends came to 21 bases. The CDR3 DNA follows: TGTGCCAGCTACACGTCTCGGTCGGGGCAATACAATGAGCAGTTCTTC. Its translation: CASYTSRSGQYNEQFF.

This clonotype was found many times. The chain carries TRBV7-2 and TRBJ2-5, with a tentative D call TRBD1 (5 bases). This CDR3 spans 16 amino acids. The V end was cut by 6 bases, the J end by 2 bases, with 19 bases between. CDR1 and CDR2 (germline): SGHTA, FQGNSA. The DNA of the CDR3 is TGTGCCAGCAGTCCTACCGGCCTGAAGGGGCAAGAGACCCAGTACTTC. Encoded protein: CASSPTGLKGQETQYF.

This clonotype was counted only a few times. The chain couples TRBV5-1 to TRBJ2-7; tentative D call: TRBD1 (6 bases). This CDR3 has 14 amino acids. Germline V gene lookup returns CDR1 SGHRS and CDR2 YFSETQ. The germline V and J ends were trimmed by 0 bases and 5 bases, with 12 bases remaining between them. As DNA, the CDR3 is TGCGCCAGCAGCTTGGATAAGGGGGACCACGAGCAGTACGTC. Its translation: CASSLDKGDHEQYV.

There are many counts of this clonotype. The V call is TRBV20-1, the J call TRBJ1-1; tentatively, D is TRBD1 (5 bases). The CDR3 has 14 residues. Germline V gene sequence: CDR1 DFQATT, CDR2 SNEGSKA (reference sequence). The V end was cut by 0 bases, the J end by 3 bases, with 11 bases between. CDR3 nucleotides: TGCAGTGCTAGAGATAGGGGCAGTCACACTGAAGCTTTCTTT. Residues: CSARDRGSHTEAFF.

The table lists this clonotype with many counts. The chain joins TRBV6-5 to TRBJ2-5; D is unresolved. The CDR3 consists of 16 residues. Germline V gene lookup returns CDR1 MNHEY and CDR2 SVGAGI. V dropped 2 bases and J dropped 4 bases, with 17 bases sitting between them. CDR3 protein: CASSYGPVGLGETQYF. Written as DNA, the CDR3 is TGTGCCAGCAGTTACGGGCCCGTCGGCCTTGGAGAGACCCAGTACTTC.

There are many counts of this clonotype. This chain uses TRBV12-3 or TRBV12-4 with TRBJ2-2; the D call may be TRBD1 or TRBD2 (5 bases each). V gave up 7 bases and J gave up 4 bases, with 19 bases separating them. CDR3 length: 16 residues. The CDR3 nucleotides are TGTGCCAGCACCTCGGGACGGCAGGGCGGCACCGGGGAGCTGTTTTTT. This gives the protein CASTSGRQGGTGELFF.

The J gene is TRBJ1-1, the V gene TRBV7-9; TRBD1 might be the D (5 bases). Germline CDR1 reads SEHNR; CDR2 reads FQNEAQ (reference sequence). The CDR3 extends over 16 amino acids. The V end lost 1 base, the J end lost 0 bases, and 12 bases lay between the germline ends. The CDR3 DNA reads TGTGCCAGCAGCTTAGGAAGGACGACAGTGAACACTGAAGCTTTCTTT. It is translated as CASSLGRTTVNTEAFF.

This clonotype was counted only a few times. CDR3 in amino acids: CSARAEGEVSNEQFF. Written as DNA, the CDR3 is TGCAGTGCTAGGGCCGAAGGGGAAGTTTCCAATGAGCAGTTCTTC. This chain joins TRBV20-1 and TRBJ2-1, with D tentatively TRBD1 (5 bases). V was pared by 3 bases and J by 6 bases, with 18 bases between. Germline CDR1 and CDR2: DFQATT and SNEGSKA (reference sequence). The CDR3 covers 15 residues.

This clonotype was found a few times. The chain carries TRBV12-3 or TRBV12-4 and TRBJ1-5; 7 nucleotides agree with TRBD1. CDR3 length: 16 amino acids. Trimming took 0 bases from V and 4 from J; bases not matched to a gene: 6. The DNA of the CDR3 is TGTGCCAGCAGTTTAGCGAACAGGGGAAGTAATCAGCCCCAGCATTTT. It translates to CASSLANRGSNQPQHF.

This clonotype was picked up a small number of times. The genes are TRBV30 and TRBJ2-7; D call uncertain. Germline CDR1 is GTSNPN and CDR2 is SVGIG (reference sequence). The germline V and J ends were trimmed by 2 bases and 0 bases, with 11 bases remaining between them. The CDR3 extends over 14 amino acids. The CDR3 is CAWSRIEPSYEQYF. The CDR3 DNA is TGTGCCTGGAGTCGAATTGAACCCTCCTACGAGCAGTACTTC. The whole variable domain, filled in from reference TRBV30 and TRBJ2-7, reads SQTIHQWPATLVQPVGSPLSLECTVEGTSNPNLYWYRQAAGRGLQLLFYSVGIGQISSEVPQNLSASRPQDRQFILSSKKLLLSDSGFYLCAWSRIEPSYEQYFGPGTRLTVT.

This clonotype was recorded at least ten times. The genes are TRBV7-3 and TRBJ1-1; tentative D call: TRBD1 (5 bases). Germline assignment: CDR1 SGHTA and CDR2 FQGTGA. This CDR3 spans 16 amino acids. Trimming took 1 base from V and 0 from J, leaving 12 bases between them. As DNA, the CDR3 is TGTGCCAGCAGCTTAAATGGGGGGTCCATGAACACTGAAGCTTTCTTT. This gives the protein CASSLNGGSMNTEAFF.

This clonotype has a count of ten or more. The CDR3 protein is CSARVKLAGGPYEQYF. The CDR3 bases are TGCAGTGCTAGAGTCAAACTAGCGGGGGGTCCCTACGAGCAGTACTTC. The V gene is TRBV20-1, the J gene TRBJ2-7, with 12 nucleotides matching TRBD2. The V gene end was trimmed by 1 base and the J gene end by 2 bases; junction bases not matched to a gene: 6. Germline V gives CDR1 DFQATT, CDR2 SNEGSKA (reference sequence). This CDR3 spans 16 amino acids.

Only a few counts were recorded for this clonotype. The chain is built from TRBV20-1 and TRBJ1-4; D is possibly TRBD1 (6 bases). The germline V and J ends were trimmed by 0 bases and 8 bases, with 19 bases remaining between them. Germline CDR1 and CDR2: DFQATT and SNEGSKA (reference sequence). The CDR3 extends over 16 amino acids. CDR3 amino acids: CSARDYGGQSPEKLFF. CDR3 DNA sequence: TGCAGTGCTAGAGATTATGGGGGGCAAAGTCCCGAAAAACTGTTTTTT.

This clonotype was recorded many times. V gene TRBV5-6 combines with J gene TRBJ2-1, with D tentatively TRBD1 (6 bases). The length of the CDR3 is 14 residues. CDR1 is SGHDT and CDR2 is YYEEEE in the germline V gene. V was trimmed by 0 bases and J by 6 bases, leaving 10 bases between them. CDR3 amino acids: CASSLDRATNEQFF. CDR3 in DNA: TGTGCCAGCAGCTTGGACAGGGCAACCAATGAGCAGTTCTTC.

This clonotype came up many times. The chain joins TRBV20-1 to TRBJ2-3; TRBD1 matches 7 bases. From germline, CDR1 is DFQATT and CDR2 SNEGSKA (reference sequence). Trimming took 3 bases from V and 5 from J; bases not matched to a gene: 2. This CDR3 is 12 amino acids long. The CDR3 protein is CSASTGVDTQYF. CDR3 nucleotide sequence: TGCAGTGCTAGTACAGGGGTAGATACGCAGTATTTT.

The chain employs TRBV11-1 and TRBJ2-7; 7 nucleotides match TRBD1. Germline lookup yields CDR1 SGHAT and CDR2 FQDESV (reference sequence). The CDR3 covers 15 residues. Germline trimming cut 4 bases from V and 5 bases from J; bases unmatched to any gene: 11. The CDR3 DNA reads as TGTGCCAGCAGCTCATTGACCAACAGGGGCGACGAGCAGTACTTC. It codes for CASSSLTNRGDEQYF.

The rearrangement links TRBV5-5 to TRBJ2-1; D gene unclear. CDR3 size: 14 residues. V lost 3 bases and J 1 base, leaving 8 bases between the germline ends. CDR1 is SGHKS, CDR2 YYEKEE, per germline (reference sequence). CDR3 sequence (DNA): TGTGCCAGCAGCTCTTGGTTGTCCTACAATGAGCAGTTCTTC. This gives the protein CASSSWLSYNEQFF.

This clonotype was found many times. This sequence joins TRBV20-1 and TRBJ1-2; no reliable D call. Trimming shortened V by 2 bases and J by 7 bases, and 11 bases separated the two germline ends. Germline assignment: CDR1 DFQATT and CDR2 SNEGSKA (reference sequence). The CDR3 covers 12 residues. The chain's CDR3 is CSARPRMSGYTF. CDR3 bases: TGCAGTGCTAGACCAAGGATGAGTGGCTACACCTTC.

The J gene is TRBJ2-5, the V gene TRBV5-1; D is uncertain. Germline V gene sequence: CDR1 SGHRS, CDR2 YFSETQ. The CDR3 is 15 amino acids. Between the trimmed V and J ends, which lost 0 bases and 0 bases, there was a span of 9 bases. The CDR3 region is CASSLEARDQETQYF. CDR3 nucleotide sequence: TGCGCCAGCAGCTTGGAAGCAAGAGACCAAGAGACCCAGTACTTC. Supplemented by reference TRBV5-1 and TRBJ2-5, the full variable domain reads KAGVTQTPRYLIKTRGQQVTLSCSPISGHRSVSWYQQTPGQGLQFLFEYFSETQRNKGNFPGRFSGRQFSNSRSEMNVSTLELGDSALYLCASSLEARDQETQYFGPGTRLLVL.

This clonotype was recorded at least ten times. The chain employs TRBV7-2 and TRBJ2-1, with TRBD2 matching over 10 bases. Trimming took 5 bases from V and 5 from J; bases not matched to a gene: 12. The CDR3 is 17 residues long. Germline CDR1 and CDR2: SGHTA and FQGNSA. The CDR3 DNA is TGTGCCAGCAGCCTCGGCCTAGCGGGGGTCCTCGACAATGAGCAGTTCTTC. Translating gives CASSLGLAGVLDNEQFF.

In its sample, this clonotype was seen many times. The chain recombines TRBV5-5 with TRBJ1-1; unclear D gene. The germline gives CDR1 SGHKS, CDR2 YYEKEE (reference sequence). The CDR3 sequence is 13 residues long. V lost 2 bases and J 3 bases, leaving 8 bases between the germline ends. The CDR3 bases are TGTGCCAGCAGCTTATTCCTCGACACTGAAGCTTTCTTT. Amino acids: CASSLFLDTEAFF.

The chain carries TRBV7-2 and TRBJ2-1; D remains ambiguous. CDR1 is SGHTA and CDR2 is FQGNSA in the germline V gene. Trimming left V 2 bases short and J 3 bases short, with 8 bases between. This CDR3 has 14 residues. The CDR3 loop is CASSLLGIYNEQFF. The CDR3 DNA follows: TGTGCCAGCAGCTTATTGGGGATCTACAATGAGCAGTTCTTC.